This T cell receptor (beta chain) was captured in a study of cytotoxic CD8 clonotypes in ibrutinib-treated CLL. Whole-study context: The response samples were taken once patients had been treated for a median of around eleven months, range 6 to 36.

Germline-derived CDR1 and CDR2 are SNHLY and FYNNEI. Trimming at V came to 3 bases and at J to 9 bases, leaving 8 bases not matched to a gene. The CDR3 has 14 amino acids. The authors obtained roughly 2 micrograms of genomic DNA from cryopreserved PBMCs for TCR beta libraries. General study results and limits: Under treatment, the uncommon public clonotypes either contracted or remained stable. Ibrutinib response saw clonality rise, and progression saw it return toward baseline.

Profiling relied on immunoSEQ multiplex PCR, and the TCRdb table lists in-frame clones only, not all of them. The table has roughly 300,000 clones, about 72% seen once. In regard to this clone: What it binds is not known.

The chain employs TRBV2 and TRBJ1-5, with TRBD1 matching over 7 bases. The clonotype comes from a human donor with chronic lymphocytic leukemia. The input for sequencing was PBMCs, taken at disease progression, from a patient treated with ibrutinib. The CDR3, as DNA: TGTGCCAGCAGTGAGTTGACAGGGCCGGGGCCCCAGCATTTT. This sequence encodes CASSELTGPGPQHF. Looking up the rest from reference TRBV2 and TRBJ1-5 gives the full variable domain: EPEVTQTPSHQVTQMGQEVILRCVPISNHLYFYWYRQILGQKVEFLVSFYNNEISEKSEIFDDQFSVERPDGSNFTLKIRSTKLEDSAMYFCASSELTGPGPQHFGDGTRLSIL.